A selection of T cell receptor beta chains follows, all from one sample in a study of OX40 agonist ivuxolimab in advanced cancers. Sequencing was performed with immunoSEQ multiplex PCR; in TCRdb, only in-frame clones are kept and a portion is missing. The sample consists of about 66,000 clones, about four fifths of them appearing once. The specimen comprised CD4+ or CD8+ T cells sorted from blood, sampled in a trial of the OX40 agonist ivuxolimab. These receptor sequences come from an adult with an advanced solid tumor such as melanoma, head and neck, liver or kidney cancer. Each CDR3 is given with its conserved first and last residue. Each record gives: clone size, V gene, D gene, J gene, CDR3 DNA, CDR3 protein. D genes are given only for firm matches. Clone size is given for some rows only: seen once, a few or many times, or a class if the clone is expanded.

once	TRBV29-1	NA	TRBJ1-2	TGCAGCGTTGAAGGAACAGGGCTCTATGGCTACACCTTC	CSVEGTGLYGYTF
once	TRBV9	TRBD2	TRBJ2-2	TGTGCCAGCAGCGTAGCAGCTAGCGGACGAACCAGCGGCACCGGGGAGCTGTTTTTT	CASSVAASGRTSGTGELFF
NA	TRBV7-3	TRBD1	TRBJ1-6	TGTGCCAGCAGCTACGACCGGCTCGGCAGGGGGTCCCTCCACTTT	CASSYDRLGRGSLHF
once	TRBV19	NA	TRBJ2-1	TGTGCCAGTAGCACCCGGGACGGTTGGAATGAGCAGTTCTTC	CASSTRDGWNEQFF
NA	TRBV15	NA	TRBJ2-2	TGTGCCACCAGCAGTGCTCTCCCGGGAGGGGAGCTGTTTTTT	CATSSALPGGELFF
NA	TRBV18	TRBD2	TRBJ2-2	TGTGCCAGCTCACCACAGGGAGGGTCAAACACCGGGGAGCTGTTTTTT	CASSPQGGSNTGELFF
NA	TRBV5-1	NA	TRBJ2-1	TGCGCCAGCAGCCTCGGTCGGGGAATAGGTGAGCAGTTCTTC	CASSLGRGIGEQFF
NA	TRBV6-5	NA	TRBJ1-2	TGTGCCAGCACCCCTGGGGGGAACTCTGGCTACACCTTC	CASTPGGNSGYTF
NA	TRBV11-2	NA	TRBJ1-3	TGTGCCAGCAGCTTAGTAGGTCCAGGGGTATCTGGAAACACCATATATTTT	CASSLVGPGVSGNTIYF
NA	TRBV19	NA	TRBJ2-5	TGTGCCAGTACCCAATCACCCAGCCCCCGGGACCCCCAGTACTTC	CASTQSPSPRDPQYF
NA	TRBV28	TRBD1	TRBJ2-7	TGTGCCAGCAGTTTATCTGGGACAGGGAAAGAGCAGTACTTC	CASSLSGTGKEQYF
NA	TRBV6-1	TRBD1	TRBJ1-2	TGTGCCAGCAGCCGACAGGGGGCCTATGGCTACACCTTC	CASSRQGAYGYTF
NA	TRBV11-2	TRBD1	TRBJ1-4	TGTGCCAGCAGGAACAGGGGGGAAAATGAAAAACTGTTTTTT	CASRNRGENEKLFF
NA	TRBV28	NA	TRBJ2-7	TGTGCCAGCAGGACTAAAACAGGCGTAGACTCCTACGAGCAGTACTTC	CASRTKTGVDSYEQYF
NA	TRBV5-4	TRBD1	TRBJ1-2	TGTGCCAGCAGCCCGGGACAGGGGGCGCGTGGCTACACCTTC	CASSPGQGARGYTF
NA	TRBV19	NA	TRBJ1-2	TGTGCCAGTAGTATGTCAGGATACTATGGCTACACCTTC	CASSMSGYYGYTF
NA	TRBV15	TRBD1	TRBJ2-7	TGTGCCACCAGCAGGGCCGGGACAGGGTCCTACGAGCAGTACTTC	CATSRAGTGSYEQYF
once	TRBV5-8	TRBD1	TRBJ1-4	TGTGCCAGCAGCGGGACAGGAGTCGACACGAAACTGTTTTTT	CASSGTGVDTKLFF
once	TRBV29-1	NA	TRBJ2-7	TGCAGCGTAGCGGACACATCCTACGAGCAGTACTTC	CSVADTSYEQYF
NA	TRBV6-6	TRBD1	TRBJ1-2	TGTGCCAGCAGTTACTCCGTGGACAGGGCCATCTATGGCTACACCTTC	CASSYSVDRAIYGYTF